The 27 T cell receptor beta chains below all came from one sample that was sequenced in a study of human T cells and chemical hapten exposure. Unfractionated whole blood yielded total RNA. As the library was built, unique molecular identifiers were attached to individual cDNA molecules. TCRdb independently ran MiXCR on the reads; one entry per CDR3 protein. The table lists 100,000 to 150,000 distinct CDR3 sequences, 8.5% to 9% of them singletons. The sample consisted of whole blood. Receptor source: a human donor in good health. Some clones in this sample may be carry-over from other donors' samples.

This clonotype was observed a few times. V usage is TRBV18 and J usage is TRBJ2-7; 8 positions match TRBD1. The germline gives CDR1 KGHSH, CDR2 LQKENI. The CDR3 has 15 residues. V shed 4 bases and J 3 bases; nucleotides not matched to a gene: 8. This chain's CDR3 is CASSQGQEKGYEQYF. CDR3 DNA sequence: TGTGCCAGCTCACAGGGACAGGAAAAGGGCTACGAGCAGTACTTC.

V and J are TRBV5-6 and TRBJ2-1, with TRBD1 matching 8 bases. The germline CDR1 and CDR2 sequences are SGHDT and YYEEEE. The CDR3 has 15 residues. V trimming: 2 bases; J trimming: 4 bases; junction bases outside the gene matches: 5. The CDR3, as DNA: TGTGCCAGCAGCTTCCGGGACAGGCGATACAATGAGCAGTTCTTC. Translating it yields CASSFRDRRYNEQFF.

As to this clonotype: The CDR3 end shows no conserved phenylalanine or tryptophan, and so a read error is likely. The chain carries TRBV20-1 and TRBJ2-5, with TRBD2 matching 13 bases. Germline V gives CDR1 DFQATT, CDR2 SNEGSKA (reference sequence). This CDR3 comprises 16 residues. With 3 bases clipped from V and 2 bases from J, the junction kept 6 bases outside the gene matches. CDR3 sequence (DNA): TGCAGTGCTAGGGCGACTAGCGGGGGGTTTCAAGAGACCCAGTACTAC. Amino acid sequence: CSARATSGGFQETQYY.

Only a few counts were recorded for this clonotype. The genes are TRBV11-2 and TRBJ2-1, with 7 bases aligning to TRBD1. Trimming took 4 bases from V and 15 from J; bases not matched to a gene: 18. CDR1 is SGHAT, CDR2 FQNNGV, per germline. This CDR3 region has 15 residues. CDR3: CASSSQGVRTVSLFF. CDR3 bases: TGTGCCAGCAGCTCCCAGGGGGTGCGGACAGTATCCCTGTTCTTC.

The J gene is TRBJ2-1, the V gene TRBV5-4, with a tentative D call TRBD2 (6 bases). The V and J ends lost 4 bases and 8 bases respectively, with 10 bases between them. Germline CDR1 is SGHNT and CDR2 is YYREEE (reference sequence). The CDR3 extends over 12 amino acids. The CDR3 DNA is TGTGCCAGCAGCCGCGGGGTACATGAGCAGTTCTTC. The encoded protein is CASSRGVHEQFF.

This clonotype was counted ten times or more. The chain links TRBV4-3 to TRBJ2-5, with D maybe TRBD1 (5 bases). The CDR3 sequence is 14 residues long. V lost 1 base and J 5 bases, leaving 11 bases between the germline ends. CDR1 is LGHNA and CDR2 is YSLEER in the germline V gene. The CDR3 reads CASSQAANRETQYF. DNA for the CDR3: TGCGCCAGCAGCCAAGCGGCTAACAGGGAGACCCAGTACTTC.

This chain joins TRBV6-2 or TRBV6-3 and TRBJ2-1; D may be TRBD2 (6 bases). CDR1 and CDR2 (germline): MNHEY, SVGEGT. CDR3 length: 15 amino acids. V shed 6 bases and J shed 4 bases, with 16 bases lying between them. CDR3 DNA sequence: TGTGCCAGCAGAACTAGGGACTCGCCTTACAATGAGCAGTTCTTC. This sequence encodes CASRTRDSPYNEQFF.

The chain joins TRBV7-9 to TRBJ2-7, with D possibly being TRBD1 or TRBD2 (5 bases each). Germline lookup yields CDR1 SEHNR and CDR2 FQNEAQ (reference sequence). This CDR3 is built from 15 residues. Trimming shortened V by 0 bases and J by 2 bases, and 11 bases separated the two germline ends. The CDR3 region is CASSLAGEPPYEQYF. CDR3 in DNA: TGTGCCAGCAGCTTAGCGGGGGAACCGCCCTACGAGCAGTACTTC.

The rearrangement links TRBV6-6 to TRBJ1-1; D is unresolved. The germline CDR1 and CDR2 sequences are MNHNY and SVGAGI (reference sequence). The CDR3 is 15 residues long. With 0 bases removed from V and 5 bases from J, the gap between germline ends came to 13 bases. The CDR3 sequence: CASSYSIDTGTEAFF. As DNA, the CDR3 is TGTGCCAGCAGTTACTCGATTGATACCGGTACTGAAGCTTTCTTT.

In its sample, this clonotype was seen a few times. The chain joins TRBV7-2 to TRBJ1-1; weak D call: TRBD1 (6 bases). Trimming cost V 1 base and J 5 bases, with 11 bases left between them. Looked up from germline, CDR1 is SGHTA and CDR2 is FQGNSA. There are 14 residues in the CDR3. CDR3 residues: CASSLEGGLTEAFF. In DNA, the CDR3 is TGTGCCAGCAGCTTAGAGGGGGGATTGACTGAAGCTTTCTTT. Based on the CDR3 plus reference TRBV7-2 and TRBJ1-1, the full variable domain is GAGVSQSPSNKVTEKGKDVELRCDPISGHTALYWYRQSLGQGLEFLIYFQGNSAPDKSGLPSDRFSAERTGGSVSTLTIQRTQQEDSAVYLCASSLEGGLTEAFFGQGTRLTVV.

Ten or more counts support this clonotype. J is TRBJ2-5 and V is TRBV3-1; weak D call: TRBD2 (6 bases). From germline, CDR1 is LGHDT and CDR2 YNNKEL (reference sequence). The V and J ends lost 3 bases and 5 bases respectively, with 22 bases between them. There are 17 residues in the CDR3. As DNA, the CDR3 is TGTGCCAGCAGCCAGCTAGACGTCGGGAGCCAGGAGGAGACCCAGTACTTC. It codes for CASSQLDVGSQEETQYF.

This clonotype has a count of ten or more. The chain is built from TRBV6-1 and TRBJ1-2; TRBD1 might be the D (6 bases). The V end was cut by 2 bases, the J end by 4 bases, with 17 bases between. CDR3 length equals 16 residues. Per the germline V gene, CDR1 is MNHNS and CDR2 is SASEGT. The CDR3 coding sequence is TGTGCCAGCAGTGAATATTCGGGCGGGGGCAGCTATGGCTACACCTTC. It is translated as CASSEYSGGGSYGYTF.

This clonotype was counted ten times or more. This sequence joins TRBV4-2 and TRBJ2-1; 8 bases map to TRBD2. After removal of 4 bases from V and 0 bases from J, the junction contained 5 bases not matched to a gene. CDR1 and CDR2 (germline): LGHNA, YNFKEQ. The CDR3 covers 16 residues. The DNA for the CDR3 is TGTGCCAGCAGCCCACTAGCGGCTACCTCCTACAATGAGCAGTTCTTC. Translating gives CASSPLAATSYNEQFF.

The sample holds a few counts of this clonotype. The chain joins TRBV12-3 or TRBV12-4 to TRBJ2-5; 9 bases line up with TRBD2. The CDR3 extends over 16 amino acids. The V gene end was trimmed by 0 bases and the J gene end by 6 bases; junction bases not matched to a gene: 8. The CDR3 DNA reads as TGTGCCAGCAGTTTAGCGCGGGCGGGGGGGCCGAAGACCCAGTACTTC. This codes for CASSLARAGGPKTQYF.

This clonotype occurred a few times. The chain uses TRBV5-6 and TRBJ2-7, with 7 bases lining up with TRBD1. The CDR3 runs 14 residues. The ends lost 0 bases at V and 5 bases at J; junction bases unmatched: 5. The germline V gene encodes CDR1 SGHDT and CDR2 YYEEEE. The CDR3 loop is CASSLGQGPDEQYF. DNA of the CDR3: TGTGCCAGCAGCTTGGGACAGGGACCAGACGAGCAGTACTTC.

CDR3 bases: TGTGCCAGCAGTTTAAAAGGCGGGGAGCAGTACTTC. It is translated as CASSLKGGEQYF. The chain uses TRBV27 and TRBJ2-7; tentatively, D is TRBD2 (5 bases). V was trimmed by 2 bases and J by 7 bases, leaving 9 bases between them. Germline CDR1 MNHEY, CDR2 SMNVEV (reference sequence). The CDR3 loop spans 12 amino acids.

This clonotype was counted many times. This chain's CDR3 is CASSLVGGPSDTQYF. The CDR3 region has the DNA TGTGCCAGCAGCTTAGTGGGAGGGCCATCAGATACGCAGTATTTT. The V and J genes are TRBV11-2 and TRBJ2-3; 7 positions agree with TRBD2. Germline V gives CDR1 SGHAT, CDR2 FQNNGV. The CDR3 covers 15 residues. J gave up 4 bases and V 1 base, and 5 bases lay outside the gene matches.

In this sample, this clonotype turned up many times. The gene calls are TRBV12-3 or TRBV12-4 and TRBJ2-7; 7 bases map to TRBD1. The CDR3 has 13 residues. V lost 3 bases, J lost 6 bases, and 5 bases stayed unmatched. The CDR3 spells CASSLRPGGEQYF. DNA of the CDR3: TGTGCCAGCAGTTTGCGGCCAGGGGGCGAGCAGTACTTC.

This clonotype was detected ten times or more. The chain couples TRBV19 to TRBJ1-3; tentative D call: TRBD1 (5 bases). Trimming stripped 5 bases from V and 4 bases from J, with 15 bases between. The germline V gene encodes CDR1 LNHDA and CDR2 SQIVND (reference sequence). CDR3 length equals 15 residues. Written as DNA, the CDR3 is TGTGCCAGTAGTCCAACCAGGGTTCTCGGAAACACCATATATTTT. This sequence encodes CASSPTRVLGNTIYF.

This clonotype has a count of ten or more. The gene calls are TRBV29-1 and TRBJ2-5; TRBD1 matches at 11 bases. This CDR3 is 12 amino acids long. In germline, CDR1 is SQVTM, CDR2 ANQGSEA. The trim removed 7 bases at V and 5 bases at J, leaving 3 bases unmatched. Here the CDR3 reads CSGTGGSETQYF. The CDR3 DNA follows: TGCAGCGGGACAGGGGGCAGCGAGACCCAGTACTTC. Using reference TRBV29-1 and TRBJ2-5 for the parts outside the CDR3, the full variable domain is SAVISQKPSRDICQRGTSLTIQCQVDSQVTMMFWYRQQPGQSLTLIATANQGSEATYESGFVIDKFPISRPNLTFSTLTVSNMSPEDSSIYLCSGTGGSETQYFGPGTRLLVL.

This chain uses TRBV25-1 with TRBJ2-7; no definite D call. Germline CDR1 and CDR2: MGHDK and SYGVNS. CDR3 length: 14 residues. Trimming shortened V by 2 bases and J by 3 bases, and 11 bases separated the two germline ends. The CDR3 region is CASSELGQLYEQYF. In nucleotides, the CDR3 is TGTGCCAGCAGTGAACTAGGCCAACTCTACGAGCAGTACTTC.

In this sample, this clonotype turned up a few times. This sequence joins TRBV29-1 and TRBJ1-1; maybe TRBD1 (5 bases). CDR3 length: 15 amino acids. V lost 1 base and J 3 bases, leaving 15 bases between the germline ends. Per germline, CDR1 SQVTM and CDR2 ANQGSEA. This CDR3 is CSVEVPRVLDTEAFF. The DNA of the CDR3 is TGCAGCGTTGAAGTCCCCAGGGTTTTGGACACTGAAGCTTTCTTT.

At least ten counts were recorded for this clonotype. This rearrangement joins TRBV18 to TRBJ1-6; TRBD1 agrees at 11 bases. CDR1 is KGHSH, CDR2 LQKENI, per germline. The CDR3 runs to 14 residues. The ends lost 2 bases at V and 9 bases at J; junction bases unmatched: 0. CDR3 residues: CASSPGQGASPLHF. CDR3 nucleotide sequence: TGTGCCAGCTCACCAGGACAGGGGGCTTCACCCCTCCACTTT. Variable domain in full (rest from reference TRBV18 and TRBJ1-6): NAGVMQNPRHLVRRRGQEARLRCSPMKGHSHVYWYRQLPEEGLKFMVYLQKENIIDESGMPKERFSAEFPKEGPSILRIQQVVRGDSAAYFCASSPGQGASPLHFGNGTRLTVT.

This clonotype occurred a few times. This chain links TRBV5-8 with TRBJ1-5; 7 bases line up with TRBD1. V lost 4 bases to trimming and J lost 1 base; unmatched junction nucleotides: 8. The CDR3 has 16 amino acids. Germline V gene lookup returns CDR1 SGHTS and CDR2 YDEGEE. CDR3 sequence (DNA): TGTGCCAGCAGCGACAGGGAATATCGGAGCAATCAGCCCCAGCATTTT. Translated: CASSDREYRSNQPQHF. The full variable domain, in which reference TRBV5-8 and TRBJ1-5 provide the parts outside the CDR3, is EAGVTQSPTHLIKTRGQQATLRCSPISGHTSVYWYQQALGLGLQFLLWYDEGEERNRGNFPPRFSGRQFPNYSSELNVNALELEDSALYLCASSDREYRSNQPQHFGDGTRLSIL.

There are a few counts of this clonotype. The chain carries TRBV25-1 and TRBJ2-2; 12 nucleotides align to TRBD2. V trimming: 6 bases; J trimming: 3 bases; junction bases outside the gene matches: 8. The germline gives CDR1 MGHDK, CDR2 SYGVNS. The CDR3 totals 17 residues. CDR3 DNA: TGTGCCAGCAGCCGGACTAGCGGGATAGGGGACACCGGGGAGCTGTTTTTT. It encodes CASSRTSGIGDTGELFF.

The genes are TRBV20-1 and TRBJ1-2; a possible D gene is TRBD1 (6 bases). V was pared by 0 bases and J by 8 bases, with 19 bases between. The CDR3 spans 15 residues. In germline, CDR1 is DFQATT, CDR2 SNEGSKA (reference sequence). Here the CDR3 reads CSARDVGGPPFGYTF. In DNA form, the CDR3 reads TGCAGTGCTAGAGATGTAGGGGGTCCCCCTTTCGGCTACACCTTC.

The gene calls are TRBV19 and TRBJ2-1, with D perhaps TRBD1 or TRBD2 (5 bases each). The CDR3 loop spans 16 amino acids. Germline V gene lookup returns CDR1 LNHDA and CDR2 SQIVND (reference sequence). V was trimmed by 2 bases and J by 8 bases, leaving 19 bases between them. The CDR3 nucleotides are TGTGCCAGTAGTATACAGGGTAGTAGGGGAGAAGATGAGCAGTTCTTC. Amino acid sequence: CASSIQGSRGEDEQFF.